This TCR beta chain was sequenced during a study of control samples from healthy donors and cancer patients. V was trimmed by 1 base and J by 8 bases, leaving 23 bases between them. This CDR3 has 17 residues. The germline CDR1 and CDR2 sequences are SGHTA and FQGNSA. This table comes from immunoSEQ multiplex PCR, and its TCRdb copy is limited to in-frame clones, with some not included. The table shows 100,000 to 110,000 clones, with about 88% occurring only once. This clone was seen a handful of times. The sequencing input was blood. The clonotype originates from a woman aged 45-65 years in good health. The J gene is TRBJ1-2, the V gene TRBV7-2, with a weak D call TRBD1 (6 bases). The CDR3 nucleotides are TGTGCCAGCAGCTTAGGACCCGGGGTGAGGACAGCGGTCGGCTACACCTTC. Protein sequence: CASSLGPGVRTAVGYTF.